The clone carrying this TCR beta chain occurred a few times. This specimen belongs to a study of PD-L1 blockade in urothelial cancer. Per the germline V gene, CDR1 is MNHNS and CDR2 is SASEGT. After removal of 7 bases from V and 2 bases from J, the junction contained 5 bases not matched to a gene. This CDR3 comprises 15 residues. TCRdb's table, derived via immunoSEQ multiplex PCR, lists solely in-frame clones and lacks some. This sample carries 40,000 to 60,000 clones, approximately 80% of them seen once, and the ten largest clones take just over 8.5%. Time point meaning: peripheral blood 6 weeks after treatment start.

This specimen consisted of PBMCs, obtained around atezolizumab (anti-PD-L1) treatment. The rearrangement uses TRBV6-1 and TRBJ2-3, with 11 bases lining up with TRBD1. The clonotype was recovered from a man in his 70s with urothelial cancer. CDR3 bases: TGTGCCAGCACACGGACAGGGGGCGTCACAGATACGCAGTATTTT. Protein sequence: CASTRTGGVTDTQYF.